A selection of T cell receptor beta chains follows, all from one sample in a study of regulatory T cells in long-lasting Graves disease. TCRdb re-analysed the multiplex PCR reads in MiXCR, keeping a single row per CDR3 protein. The data show about 300,000 distinct CDR3 sequences, with about 20% seen just once and around 37% held by the top ten. The material sequenced was peripheral blood mononuclear cells (PBMCs), taken at new diagnosis, from a patient treated with antithyroid drugs. These receptors all stem from a female donor with Graves disease. Each CDR3 is given with its conserved first and last residue. D genes are given only for firm matches. Clone size is not always given. Where it is, it says once, few, many or a class for expanded clones.

V gene	clone size	J gene	D gene	CDR3 DNA	CDR3 protein
TRBV30	many	TRBJ2-1	-	TGTGCCTGTAATGAGCAGTTCTTC	CACNEQFF
TRBV11-2	many	TRBJ2-2	TRBD2	TGTGCCAGCAGCTTTCCCCAAGAGGGACTAGCGCAAGCGAGGACCGGGGAGCTGTTTTTT	CASSFPQEGLAQARTGELFF
TRBV20-1	many	TRBJ1-4	-	TGCAGTGCTAGAGGTCCTAGGATGGATGAAAAACTGTTTTTT	CSARGPRMDEKLFF
TRBV28	-	TRBJ2-7	TRBD2	TGTGCCAGCAGTGGACTAGCGGGAGGGCACTACGAGCAGTACTTC	CASSGLAGGHYEQYF
TRBV5-1	few	TRBJ2-3	TRBD2	TGCGCCAGCAGCTTGGTCCTAGCGGGGGCTAGCACAGATACGCAGTATTTT	CASSLVLAGASTDTQYF
TRBV19	-	TRBJ1-2	TRBD1	TGTGCCGTCAGGGGGATTCATGGCTACACCTTC	CAVRGIHGYTF
TRBV13	many	TRBJ2-7	TRBD1	TGTGCCAGCAGTTTGGACAGGGCACGTTACGAGCAGTACTTC	CASSLDRARYEQYF
TRBV6-1	many	TRBJ1-6	-	TGTGCCAGCGGACTGACAGGCTATTCACCCCTCCACTTT	CASGLTGYSPLHF
TRBV9	-	TRBJ2-2	-	TGTGCCAGCAGCGATCGGACAGTTCTAAACACCGGGGAGCTGTTTTTT	CASSDRTVLNTGELFF
TRBV12-3/TRBV12-4	many	TRBJ2-1	TRBD1	TGTGCCAGTGGACAGGCCGGCCTCAATGAGCAGTTCTTC	CASGQAGLNEQFF
TRBV5-1	-	TRBJ1-1	-	TGCGCCAGCAGCTTGGCCGGGACAACAATGAACACTGAAGCTTTCTTT	CASSLAGTTMNTEAFF
TRBV7-9	few	TRBJ1-2	-	TGTGCCAGCAATTCGCGGGTTACTGGTGGCTACACCTTC	CASNSRVTGGYTF
TRBV24-1	many	TRBJ2-5	TRBD1	TGTGCCACGAGGGGGCTCGGGGAGACCCAGTACTTC	CATRGLGETQYF
TRBV12-3/TRBV12-4	few	TRBJ1-2	-	TGTGCCAGCAGTTTCGCGAAGACTAACTATGGCTACACCTTC	CASSFAKTNYGYTF
TRBV7-9	few	TRBJ2-1	TRBD2	TGTGCCAGCAGCCCCCCCGGGGGGACTAGCGGCCAAAATGAGCAGTTCTTC	CASSPPGGTSGQNEQFF
TRBV11-3	once	TRBJ2-1	TRBD1	TGTGCCAGCAGCTTAGATTCGGGACAGGGGGCCAATGAGCAGTTCTTC	CASSLDSGQGANEQFF
TRBV5-1	-	TRBJ2-7	-	TGCGCCAGCAGCTTGGGCGGAGGGGGGGTATTATCCTCCTACGAGCAGTACTTC	CASSLGGGGVLSSYEQYF
TRBV7-9	-	TRBJ1-1	TRBD1	TGTGCCAGCAGTTCTCAGGGGGCGCATGCTTTCTTT	CASSSQGAHAFF
TRBV28	medium-sized	TRBJ2-1	-	TGTGCCAGCAGTTTATCCGGGACGGTCAATGAGCAGTTCTTC	CASSLSGTVNEQFF
TRBV28	-	TRBJ1-1	-	TGTGCCAGCCCCGAGGGGGGAATTACTGAAGCTTTCTTT	CASPEGGITEAFF
TRBV13	-	TRBJ2-1	-	TGTGCCAGCAGCATCTTAGCGGAGCCGAGCTCCTACAATGAGCAGTTCTTC	CASSILAEPSSYNEQFF
TRBV5-1	many	TRBJ2-7	TRBD1	TGCGCCAGCAGCACACGGACAGGGGGCGAGCAGTACTTC	CASSTRTGGEQYF
TRBV9	many	TRBJ1-2	-	TGTGCCAGCAGCGTAGGGGGACACTCAGGCTACACCTTC	CASSVGGHSGYTF
TRBV30	many	TRBJ2-1	TRBD2	TGTGCCTGGAGTGTATTTAGCGGGAGGTCCGGTGAGCAGTTCTTC	CAWSVFSGRSGEQFF
TRBV2	-	TRBJ2-5	TRBD2	TGTGCCAGCAGAGCGGGGGAGACCCAGTACTTC	CASRAGETQYF
TRBV19	many	TRBJ2-7	-	TGTGCCAGTAGAGGGGGGAGCAGCTCCTACGAGCAGTACTTC	CASRGGSSSYEQYF
TRBV28	many	TRBJ1-1	-	TGTGCCAGCAGTTCATCGGGGGCATACGAAGCTTTCTTT	CASSSSGAYEAFF
TRBV11-2	few	TRBJ2-3	TRBD2	TGTGCCAGCAGCCCGTTAGGGTTTCTAGCGGGAGGGGATACGCAGTATTTT	CASSPLGFLAGGDTQYF
TRBV2	many	TRBJ1-6	TRBD1	TGTGCCAGCAGGCGCGGGACAGGGTTGGGATCACCCCTCCACTTT	CASRRGTGLGSPLHF
TRBV2	once	TRBJ1-1	-	TGTGCCAGCAGCACAGGGATCATGAACACTGAAGCTTTCTTT	CASSTGIMNTEAFF
TRBV2	many	TRBJ2-7	-	TGTGCCAGCAGTGATAGTAAAGCGGCAGGGAAACACGAGCAGTACTTC	CASSDSKAAGKHEQYF
TRBV12-5	many	TRBJ2-7	TRBD2	TGTGCTAGTGGTAGCGGGGGTGCTCCCTACGAGCAGTACTTC	CASGSGGAPYEQYF
TRBV9	-	TRBJ2-7	-	TGTGCCAGCAGCCCAACCACAGGGTTCTCCTACGAGCAGTACTTC	CASSPTTGFSYEQYF
TRBV9	-	TRBJ2-5	TRBD2	TGTGCCAGCAGCGTAGGGGCGGGAGGAACGGAGACCCAGTACTTC	CASSVGAGGTETQYF
TRBV11-1	-	TRBJ2-1	-	TGTGCCAGCAACTTCTGGGATGAGCAGTTCTTC	CASNFWDEQFF
TRBV5-5	many	TRBJ2-5	-	TGTGCCAGCAGCTTGAGGCCAGGGGAGACCCAGTACTTC	CASSLRPGETQYF
TRBV27	many	TRBJ2-1	-	TGTGCCAGCAGTTTATCAAGGGATGAGCAGTTCTTC	CASSLSRDEQFF
TRBV7-9	few	TRBJ2-1	TRBD2	TGTGCCAGCAGCTTACCTGCCGGGACTAGCGGGAGTTACCACAATGAGCAGTTCTTC	CASSLPAGTSGSYHNEQFF
TRBV20-1	-	TRBJ2-1	TRBD2	TGCAGTGCCGCCGGGAGGGCCGATTACAATGAGCAGTTCTTC	CSAAGRADYNEQFF
TRBV11-2	-	TRBJ2-7	-	TGTGCCAGCAGCTTGGGCGGGCAGTACTTC	CASSLGGQYF
TRBV28	-	TRBJ1-5	-	TGTGCCAGCGATCCCTTATTCGACAGGAGCCAGCCCCAGCATTTT	CASDPLFDRSQPQHF
TRBV3-1	few	TRBJ1-1	TRBD1	TGTGCCAGCAGCCAGACAGGGGAAGCTTTCTTT	CASSQTGEAFF
TRBV14	few	TRBJ2-5	-	TGTGCCAGCAGCCAAGGAAGGGGACGTGAGCAAGAGGCCCAGTACTTC	CASSQGRGREQEAQYF
TRBV11-2	-	TRBJ1-4	-	TGTGCCATCAGTGATTCCGCAGGGCCCCGGGAAAAACTGTTTTTT	CAISDSAGPREKLFF
TRBV3-1	-	TRBJ2-3	TRBD1	TGTGCCAGCACCGGGACAGACAGCACAGATACGCAGTATTTT	CASTGTDSTDTQYF
TRBV28	many	TRBJ1-2	-	TGTGCCAGCAGTTTTTCCGGAAACTATGGCTACACCTTC	CASSFSGNYGYTF
TRBV9	-	TRBJ2-5	-	TGTGCCAGCAGGGGCTCAGAGGACGGAGAGACCCAGTACTTC	CASRGSEDGETQYF
TRBV27	many	TRBJ1-4	TRBD1	TGTGCCAGCAGTTTCCGGTTTCAGACCGGGACAGGGCCATTACCGTCAACTAATGAAAAACTGTTTTTT	CASSFRFQTGTGPLPSTNEKLFF
TRBV29-1	many	TRBJ1-1	-	TGCAGCGTTGAAGGGGGCACGGGGGGGAACACTGAAGCTTTCTTT	CSVEGGTGGNTEAFF
TRBV2	many	TRBJ2-7	-	TGTGCCAGCAGGGCGGTCGGGCGTTGGTGGTACTTC	CASRAVGRWWYF
TRBV6-2/TRBV6-3	many	TRBJ2-1	-	TGTGCCAGCACTCTAACAGGGTCCTACAATGAGCAGTTCTTC	CASTLTGSYNEQFF
TRBV2	-	TRBJ2-5	TRBD2	TGTGCCAGCAGTTCCCCCCGTGGGACTAGCGGGAGTTGGGAGACCCAGTACTTC	CASSSPRGTSGSWETQYF
TRBV20-1	few	TRBJ2-1	-	TGCAGTCCTAGGATTTCGGGACTCAAGTCCAACAATGAGCAGTTCTTC	CSPRISGLKSNNEQFF
TRBV10-3	many	TRBJ2-3	-	TGTGCCATCAGTATGAGTGGGCTCACGGATACGCAGTATTTT	CAISMSGLTDTQYF
TRBV20-1	many	TRBJ2-2	TRBD2	TGCAGTGCTAGTCCAAGCGGGAGTACCGGGGAGCTGTTTTTT	CSASPSGSTGELFF
TRBV6-1	many	TRBJ1-5	-	TGTGCCAGCAAGGGGGTTAGCAATCAGCCCCAGCATTTT	CASKGVSNQPQHF
TRBV18	many	TRBJ2-7	TRBD2	TGTGCCAGCTCAATCGGCACCGGGACTAGCTCCTACGAGCAGTACTTC	CASSIGTGTSSYEQYF